A selection of T cell receptor beta chains follows, all from one sample in a study of spatial heterogeneity in lung cancer. MiXCR, applied by TCRdb to the 5' RACE reads, yields one record per CDR3 protein. The table lists around 26,000 distinct CDR3 sequences, approximately 9.5% of them singletons. Sequences were derived from lung tumor tissue, sampled at surgery. The receptors shown here come from a male donor with early-stage non-small cell lung cancer. CDR3s include the opening cysteine and the closing phenylalanine or tryptophan. Each record gives: J gene, D gene, V gene, clone size, CDR3 protein, CDR3 DNA. A D gene is named only where the DNA matches it firmly. Only part of the rows carry a size: once, few, many, or a class if the clone is expanded.

j_gene: TRBJ2-1
d_gene: TRBD2
v_gene: TRBV5-1
abundance: .
CDR3aa: CASGLAGSSYNEQFF
CDR3nt: TGCGCCAGCGGACTAGCGGGGAGCTCCTACAATGAGCAGTTCTTC

j_gene: TRBJ1-2
d_gene: TRBD1
v_gene: TRBV29-1
abundance: many
CDR3aa: CSGRGQGSGYTF
CDR3nt: TGCAGCGGTAGGGGACAGGGAAGTGGCTACACCTTC

j_gene: TRBJ1-3
d_gene: .
v_gene: TRBV20-1
abundance: once
CDR3aa: CSASGPGNTIYF
CDR3nt: TGCAGTGCCTCGGGCCCGGGCAACACCATATATTTT

j_gene: TRBJ2-1
d_gene: TRBD2
v_gene: TRBV20-1
abundance: many
CDR3aa: CSASRLAGGYNEQFF
CDR3nt: TGCAGTGCTAGCCGACTAGCGGGGGGTTACAATGAGCAGTTCTTC

j_gene: TRBJ2-1
d_gene: .
v_gene: TRBV29-1
abundance: few
CDR3aa: CSVPTRRDEQFF
CDR3nt: TGCAGCGTGCCGACCCGGAGGGATGAGCAGTTCTTC

j_gene: TRBJ1-2
d_gene: .
v_gene: TRBV13
abundance: few
CDR3aa: CASSLAGTSAGLYGYTF
CDR3nt: TGTGCCAGCAGCTTAGCCGGGACTTCTGCGGGGCTCTATGGCTACACCTTC

j_gene: TRBJ1-3
d_gene: .
v_gene: TRBV9
abundance: many
CDR3aa: CASSFQVSGNTIYF
CDR3nt: TGTGCCAGCAGCTTCCAGGTCTCTGGAAACACCATATATTTT

j_gene: TRBJ2-1
d_gene: TRBD1
v_gene: TRBV27
abundance: .
CDR3aa: CASRSRDRGRGWEQFF
CDR3nt: TGTGCCAGCAGGTCCCGGGACAGGGGGCGAGGTTGGGAGCAGTTCTTC

j_gene: TRBJ2-4
d_gene: .
v_gene: TRBV19
abundance: .
CDR3aa: CASSIDDSANIQYF
CDR3nt: TGTGCCAGTAGTATCGATGACTCTGCAAACATTCAGTACTTC

j_gene: TRBJ1-4
d_gene: .
v_gene: TRBV7-2
abundance: .
CDR3aa: CASSTQTATNEKLFF
CDR3nt: TGTGCCAGCAGCACTCAAACTGCAACTAATGAAAAACTGTTTTTT

j_gene: TRBJ2-2
d_gene: TRBD2
v_gene: TRBV20-1
abundance: many
CDR3aa: CSAIASGTGELFF
CDR3nt: TGCAGTGCTATCGCTAGCGGCACCGGGGAGCTGTTTTTT

j_gene: TRBJ2-7
d_gene: TRBD1
v_gene: TRBV20-1
abundance: many
CDR3aa: CSADGDRGTYEQYF
CDR3nt: TGCAGTGCTGACGGAGACAGGGGCACCTACGAGCAGTACTTC

j_gene: TRBJ1-1
d_gene: .
v_gene: TRBV27
abundance: many
CDR3aa: CASRRYSQSYEAFF
CDR3nt: TGTGCCAGCAGGCGTTATTCACAGAGTTATGAAGCTTTCTTT

j_gene: TRBJ2-7
d_gene: .
v_gene: TRBV28
abundance: many
CDR3aa: CASRGAGKYEQYF
CDR3nt: TGTGCCAGCAGAGGGGCAGGGAAGTACGAGCAGTACTTC

j_gene: TRBJ2-3
d_gene: TRBD2
v_gene: TRBV19
abundance: many
CDR3aa: CASSIPLAGGATRDTQYF
CDR3nt: TGTGCCAGTAGTATCCCCCTTGCGGGGGGGGCAACCCGGGATACGCAGTATTTT